What follows is one TCR beta chain and its context. This entry is derived from a study of blood T cell repertoires in COVID-19. Data came from immunoSEQ multiplex PCR; TCRdb stores just in-frame clones and leaves some out. The table lists under 200,000 clones, about 85% of them singletons. There are 13 residues in the CDR3. CDR1 is MNHEY and CDR2 is SVGAGI in the germline V gene. Trimming pared 9 bases from V and 5 bases from J, leaving 15 bases between. V and J are TRBV6-5 and TRBJ2-3; D perhaps matches TRBD2 (5 bases). The sample was peripheral blood. The TCR was taken from a man aged 55 to 70 with active or convalescent COVID-19. CDR3 amino acids: CASGKTAEDTQYF. CDR3 bases: TGTGCCAGTGGGAAAACAGCGGAAGATACGCAGTATTTT.